Listed below are T cell receptor beta chains from one sample, sequenced in a study of T cell repertoires in aging, cancer and after chemotherapy. TCRdb ran MiXCR on the multiplex PCR reads and lists one entry per CDR3 protein. Here the sample spans over 9,000 distinct CDR3 sequences, around 40% being singletons. The source material was blood. The receptor source for this set is a human donor in good health. CDR3s include the opening cysteine and the closing phenylalanine or tryptophan. Fields, in order: V gene, J gene, clone size, D gene, CDR3 DNA, CDR3 protein. A D gene is named only where the DNA matches it firmly. Rows may omit the clone size; those that give it use once, few, many or a size class.

TRBV5-4	TRBJ2-2	few	.	TGTGCCAGCAGCAAAAACACCGGGGAGCTGTTTTTT	CASSKNTGELFF
TRBV12-3/TRBV12-4	TRBJ2-7	.	.	TGTGCCAGCAGTCCAGGCGCTCTTTCCTACGAGCAGTACTTC	CASSPGALSYEQYF
TRBV27	TRBJ2-7	medium-sized	.	TGTGCCAGCAGTTTATATCCCGGCTACGAGCAGTACTTC	CASSLYPGYEQYF
TRBV5-1	TRBJ2-3	.	.	TGCGCCAGCAGCTCCGGGACACCCCGGACAGATACGCAGTATTTT	CASSSGTPRTDTQYF
TRBV11-1	TRBJ2-1	.	TRBD2	TGTGCCAGCAGCCCGAGCGGGAGGGCCAGGGATGAGCAGTTCTTC	CASSPSGRARDEQFF
TRBV6-2/TRBV6-3	TRBJ2-7	.	.	TGTGCCAGCAGCCACACAGTTAGCTCCTACGAGCAGTACTTC	CASSHTVSSYEQYF
TRBV5-6	TRBJ1-2	.	TRBD1	TGTGCCAGCAGCCCTGGGACAGGGAAGGGCTATGGCTACACCTTC	CASSPGTGKGYGYTF
TRBV12-3/TRBV12-4	TRBJ1-1	few	.	TGTGCCAGCAGGTCCCCGGACGACGAAGCTTTCTTT	CASRSPDDEAFF
TRBV7-9	TRBJ2-7	.	.	TGTGCCAGCAGCCCAGTGACAGGATCCTACGAGCAGTACTTC	CASSPVTGSYEQYF
TRBV29-1	TRBJ1-1	medium-sized	TRBD1	TGCAGCTCTTACGGGAAAGGGGGCTACACTGAAGCTTTCTTT	CSSYGKGGYTEAFF
TRBV29-1	TRBJ2-3	medium-sized	.	TGCAGCGTTGGAGGGGGGAAGATAGATACGCAGTATTTT	CSVGGGKIDTQYF
TRBV5-1	TRBJ2-2	.	TRBD1	TGCGCCAGCAGCTTGGAGTTTAGGAGACAGGGGCCAATCATTAGGAGTAGCGGGGAGCTGTTTTTT	CASSLEFRRQGPIIRSSGELFF
TRBV18	TRBJ2-5	few	.	TGTGCCAGCTCACCACCGGAGGGGGGTCTGTTCCAGTACTTC	CASSPPEGGLFQYF
TRBV19	TRBJ2-7	.	.	TGTGCCAGTAGTATCCAGCGGGCAACCTACGAGCAGTACTTC	CASSIQRATYEQYF
TRBV12-3/TRBV12-4	TRBJ2-5	.	TRBD1	TGTGCCAGCAGTTCGTCCGGGACAGGGGAATTGGAGACCCAGTACTTC	CASSSSGTGELETQYF
TRBV29-1	TRBJ2-7	medium-sized	TRBD1	TGCAGCGTTGACCCGGGGACAGGGCGGGAGCAGTACTTC	CSVDPGTGREQYF
TRBV6-6	TRBJ2-3	medium-sized	.	TGTGCCAGCAGCCACATGTCCGGGTGGGAGGATACGCAGTATTTT	CASSHMSGWEDTQYF
TRBV6-1	TRBJ2-3	few	TRBD2	TGTGCCAGCAGTGGGGGGGGGAGGGCCGTAGATACGCAGTATTTT	CASSGGGRAVDTQYF
TRBV12-3/TRBV12-4	TRBJ2-1	.	TRBD1	TGTGCCAGCAGTAGGGACAGGGGGTTGTACAATGAGCAGTTCTTC	CASSRDRGLYNEQFF
TRBV6-1	TRBJ2-3	.	.	TGTGCCAGCAGGGTACAGAGCACAGATACGCAGTATTTT	CASRVQSTDTQYF
TRBV10-3	TRBJ2-3	few	.	TGTGCCATTGGATCGGGACGGGGCACAGATACGCAGTATTTT	CAIGSGRGTDTQYF
TRBV12-3/TRBV12-4	TRBJ1-3	.	.	TGTGCCAGCAGTTTATCGGGGAGCTCTGGAAACACCATATATTTT	CASSLSGSSGNTIYF
TRBV6-5	TRBJ1-5	.	.	TGTGACAGCAGTTACGCGGGGGGTACTCAGCCCCAGCATTTT	CDSSYAGGTQPQHF
TRBV10-3	TRBJ2-2	.	.	TGTGCCATCAGTGCGGCTGGGGGAACCGGGGAGCTGTTTTTT	CAISAAGGTGELFF
TRBV5-3	TRBJ2-7	.	.	TGTGCCAGAAGCCCAGAACAGCGGCGAAGCTCCTACGAGCAGTACTTC	CARSPEQRRSSYEQYF
TRBV7-9	TRBJ1-2	.	.	TGTGCCAGCAGCTTCTTGACAGGAGGGTATGGCTACACCTTC	CASSFLTGGYGYTF
TRBV7-9	TRBJ2-3	.	TRBD2	TGTGCCAGCAGCTTAGCTCGTCCAGCGGGAGGGCCCGATACGCAGTATTTT	CASSLARPAGGPDTQYF
TRBV30	TRBJ2-6	.	.	TGTGCCTGGACCCCCTCCGCAGCCAACGTCCTGACTTTC	CAWTPSAANVLTF
TRBV10-3	TRBJ2-3	.	TRBD2	TGTGCCATCAGCGATGGACTAGCCCCAGATACGCAGTATTTT	CAISDGLAPDTQYF